This TCR beta chain was recovered during a study of blood T cell repertoires in COVID-19. Study context: Acute and convalescent COVID-19 specimens originated in the United States, Italy and Spain.

The CDR3 runs 13 residues. V was pared by 4 bases and J by 5 bases, with 9 bases between. The germline V gene has CDR1 SGHRS and CDR2 YFSETQ. Authors' processing steps: Researchers report that nucleated cell counts were estimated from reference gene primer amplification. Sequencing used immunoSEQ multiplex PCR; TCRdb keeps in-frame clones, though not all of them. The D gene and trimming were derived from the DNA, and the V and J assignments and clone size from that table. The sample holds approximately 99,000 clones, around 90% seen once. Recruited during active infection, patients (from Seattle) were subsequently followed longitudinally.

The receptor was derived from a man aged 45-65 years with COVID-19, enrolled during active disease. The sequencing sample was made of peripheral blood. This rearrangement joins TRBV5-1 to TRBJ2-2, with D maybe TRBD2 (5 bases). The CDR3 coding sequence is TGCGCCAGCAGCCCCGGGGTAACCGGGGAGCTGTTTTTT. This gives the protein CASSPGVTGELFF.